This entry is about one T cell receptor beta chain. Its cognate antigen is unknown. This entry is derived from a study of monozygotic twins with inflammatory bowel disease. Study conclusions and caveats: Especially where disease activity was present, IBD patients had fewer clonotypes in common with others than healthy twins did.

TCRdb reprocessed the 5' RACE reads, keeping one entry per CDR3 protein, no DNA. Reported are nearly 450,000 distinct CDR3 sequences; the ten largest clones contain approximately 2.4%. Germline V gives CDR1 LGHNA, CDR2 YSLEER. CDR3 length: 15 residues. The source is a human donor with ulcerative colitis or Crohn's disease, or a healthy co-twin of an affected twin (not recorded which). This sequence joins TRBV4-3 and TRBJ2-1; absent DNA, TCRdb's TRBD2 call cannot be checked. Material for sequencing was blood. CDR3 sequence reads: CASSQDSGLYNEQFF.